This T cell receptor (beta chain) stems from a study of CD8+CD57+ T cells in acquired aplastic anemia. Study-wide results and caveats: Patients shared 25 to 30 CD8+ CDR3 sequences with controls.

TCR beta VDJ and CDR3 profiles were obtained from a genomic DNA template. TCRdb processed the reads anew with MiXCR; each CDR3 protein has one entry. The sample records 200,000 to 250,000 distinct CDR3 sequences, approximately 60% being singletons. The sequenced patients had an expansion of CD8+CD57+ cells seen by flow cytometry. Note on this clonotype: Its specificity is not known.

V was clipped by 7 bases and J by 7 bases; unmatched bases: 14. The CDR3 contains 15 residues. In germline, CDR1 is SGHTA, CDR2 FQGTGA. The specimen sequenced was sorted CD4+, CD8+, or CD8+CD57+ T cells (not recorded which) from PBMCs. The clonotype was recovered from a human donor with aplastic anemia. The V call is TRBV7-3, the J call TRBJ2-3, with 7 bases fitting TRBD2. The CDR3, as DNA: TGTGCCAGCAACCCGCGGGGGACGTCATTCAATACGCAGTATTTT. It specifies CASNPRGTSFNTQYF. Complete variable domain (other parts from reference TRBV7-3 and TRBJ2-3): GAGVSQTPSNKVTEKGKYVELRCDPISGHTALYWYRQSLGQGPEFLIYFQGTGAADDSGLPNDRFFAVRPEGSVSTLKIQRTERGDSAVYLCASNPRGTSFNTQYFGPGTRLTVL.